This T cell receptor (beta chain) was recorded in a study of neurological immune-mediated disorders. Study-level information: Disease course was recorded as relapsing-remitting for some 30 and secondary progressive for about 8.5% of the roughly 35 multiple sclerosis patients.

There are a few counts of this clonotype. Its specificity is not known. The unsorted libraries were prepared from 2 million PBMCs (stored at -80 C). 5'RACE employing 10-nucleotide random UMIs yielded the cDNA. TCRdb reprocessed the 5' RACE reads with MiXCR, giving one entry per CDR3 protein. The table includes around 61,000 distinct CDR3 sequences, roughly 5% detected once. Germline-derived CDR1 and CDR2 are SNHLY and FYNNEI. This CDR3 is 15 amino acids long. The V and J ends lost 3 bases and 8 bases respectively, with 17 bases between them. Study-wide points: Healthy controls had more TCR clonal expansion than multiple sclerosis, which showed the least, whereas HTLV-1-associated myelopathy showed the most.

The chain recombines TRBV2 with TRBJ2-1, with D unresolved. The sample taken for sequencing was PBMCs. This clonotype originated in a human donor with multiple sclerosis. The donor label of this sample is uncertain. CDR3 DNA sequence: TGTGCCAGCAGTGATGGGCAGGCCCGGAATTATGAGCAGTTCTTC. Its translation is CASSDGQARNYEQFF. Based on the CDR3 plus reference TRBV2 and TRBJ2-1, the full variable domain is EPEVTQTPSHQVTQMGQEVILRCVPISNHLYFYWYRQILGQKVEFLVSFYNNEISEKSEIFDDQFSVERPDGSNFTLKIRSTKLEDSAMYFCASSDGQARNYEQFFGPGTRLTVL.